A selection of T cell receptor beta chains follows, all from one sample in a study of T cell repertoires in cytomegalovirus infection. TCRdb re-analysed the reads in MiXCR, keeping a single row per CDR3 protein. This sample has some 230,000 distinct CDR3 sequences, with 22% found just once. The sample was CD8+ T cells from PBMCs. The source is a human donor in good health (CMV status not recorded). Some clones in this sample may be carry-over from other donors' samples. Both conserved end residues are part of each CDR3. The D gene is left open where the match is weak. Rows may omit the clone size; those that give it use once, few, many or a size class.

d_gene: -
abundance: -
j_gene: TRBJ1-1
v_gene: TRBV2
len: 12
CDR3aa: CAFLIEGTEAFF
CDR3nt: TGTGCCTTTCTAATAGAAGGGACTGAAGCTTTCTTT

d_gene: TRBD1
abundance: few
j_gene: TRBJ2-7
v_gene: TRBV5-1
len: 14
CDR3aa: CASSSTGYVYEQYF
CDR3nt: TGCGCCAGCAGCTCGACAGGGTATGTCTACGAGCAGTACTTC

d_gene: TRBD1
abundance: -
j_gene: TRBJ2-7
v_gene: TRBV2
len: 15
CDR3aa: CASSDPTGAFYEQYF
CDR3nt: TGTGCCAGCAGTGACCCGACAGGGGCGTTCTACGAGCAGTACTTC

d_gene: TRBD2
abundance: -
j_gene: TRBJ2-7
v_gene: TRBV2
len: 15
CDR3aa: CASNMPGGSDYEQYF
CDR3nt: TGTGCCAGCAATATGCCGGGAGGCAGCGACTACGAGCAGTACTTC

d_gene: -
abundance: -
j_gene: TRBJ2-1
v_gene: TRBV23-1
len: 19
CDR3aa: CASRRPGHRSSYAYNEQFF
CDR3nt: TGCGCCAGCAGACGTCCGGGACACCGAAGCTCCTACGCCTACAATGAGCAGTTCTTC

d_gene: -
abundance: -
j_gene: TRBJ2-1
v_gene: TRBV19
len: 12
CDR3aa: CASNLGNDRQFF
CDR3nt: TGTGCCAGTAATCTTGGGAATGATCGGCAGTTCTTC

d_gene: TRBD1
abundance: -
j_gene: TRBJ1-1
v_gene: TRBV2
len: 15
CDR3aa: CASSEGRGLLTEAFF
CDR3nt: TGTGCCAGCAGTGAGGGTAGGGGGCTTCTCACTGAAGCTTTCTTT

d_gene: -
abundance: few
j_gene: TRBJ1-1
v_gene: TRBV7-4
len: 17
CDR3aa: CASSVSLLQAENTEAFF
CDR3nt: TGTGCCAGCAGCGTGTCTTTGCTACAGGCAGAGAACACTGAAGCTTTCTTT

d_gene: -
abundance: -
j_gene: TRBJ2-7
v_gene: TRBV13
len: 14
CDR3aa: CASSLDRSSYEQYF
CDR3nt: TGTGCCAGCAGCTTAGACAGGAGCTCCTACGAGCAGTACTTC

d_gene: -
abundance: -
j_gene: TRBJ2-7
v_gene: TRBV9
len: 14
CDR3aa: CASSADGESYEQYF
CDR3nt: TGTGCCAGCAGCGCCGATGGAGAGTCCTACGAGCAGTACTTC

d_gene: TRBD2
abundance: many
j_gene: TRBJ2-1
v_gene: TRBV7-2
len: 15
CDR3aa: CASSVSGGSYNEQFF
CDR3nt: TGTGCCAGCAGCGTTAGCGGGGGCTCCTACAATGAGCAGTTCTTC

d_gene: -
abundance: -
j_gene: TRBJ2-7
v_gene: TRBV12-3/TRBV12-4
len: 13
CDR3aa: CASSLGGPREQYF
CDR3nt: TGTGCCAGCAGTTTAGGGGGCCCGCGAGAGCAGTACTTC

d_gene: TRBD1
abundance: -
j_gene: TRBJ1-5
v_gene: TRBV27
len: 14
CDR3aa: CASSSGQGGQPQHF
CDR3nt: TGTGCCAGCAGTTCGGGACAGGGTGGCCAGCCCCAGCATTTT

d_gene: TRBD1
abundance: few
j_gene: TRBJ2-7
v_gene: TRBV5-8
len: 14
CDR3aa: CASRATGGPYEQYF
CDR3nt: TGTGCCAGCAGGGCGACAGGGGGCCCCTACGAGCAGTACTTC

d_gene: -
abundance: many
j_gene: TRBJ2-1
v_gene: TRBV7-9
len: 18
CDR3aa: CASSSYGQGGRTYNEQFF
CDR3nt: TGTGCCAGCAGCTCATACGGGCAGGGGGGCCGGACCTACAATGAGCAGTTCTTC

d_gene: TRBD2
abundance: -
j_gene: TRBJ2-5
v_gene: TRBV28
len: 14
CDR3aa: CASTIGGTMETQYF
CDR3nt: TGTGCCAGCACCATTGGGGGGACTATGGAGACCCAGTACTTC

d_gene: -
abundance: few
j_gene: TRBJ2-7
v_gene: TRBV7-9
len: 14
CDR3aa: CASSLAFFSSEQYF
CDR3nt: TGTGCCAGCAGCTTAGCCTTTTTCTCCTCCGAGCAGTACTTC

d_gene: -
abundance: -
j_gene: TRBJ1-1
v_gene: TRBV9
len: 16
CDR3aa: CASSARGGLVITEAFF
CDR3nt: TGTGCCAGCAGCGCACGTGGCGGGCTGGTGATAACTGAAGCTTTCTTT

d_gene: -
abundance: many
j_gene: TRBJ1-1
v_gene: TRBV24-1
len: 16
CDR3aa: CATSDSNYTENTEAFF
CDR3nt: TGTGCCACCAGTGACTCAAATTACACCGAAAACACTGAAGCTTTCTTT

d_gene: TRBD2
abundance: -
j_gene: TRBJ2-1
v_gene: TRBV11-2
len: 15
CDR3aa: CASSDSGGPGNEQFF
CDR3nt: TGTGCCAGCAGCGATAGCGGGGGGCCGGGGAATGAGCAGTTCTTC

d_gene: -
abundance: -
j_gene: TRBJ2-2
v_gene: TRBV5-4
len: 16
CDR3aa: CASSSLRGAGTGELFF
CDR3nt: TGTGCCAGCTCCTCCTTAAGGGGGGCAGGGACCGGGGAGCTGTTTTTT

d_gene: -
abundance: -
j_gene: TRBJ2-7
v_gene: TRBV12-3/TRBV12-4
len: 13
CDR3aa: CVSNWDPTSEQYF
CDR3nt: TGTGTCAGCAATTGGGACCCTACCAGCGAGCAGTACTTC

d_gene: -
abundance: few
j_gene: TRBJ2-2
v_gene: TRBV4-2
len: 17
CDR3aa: CASSLALAELNTGELFF
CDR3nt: TGTGCCAGCAGCCTCGCGCTGGCGGAGCTAAACACCGGGGAGCTGTTTTTT